The 14 T cell receptor beta chains reported below all come from one sample, sequenced in a study of blood T cell repertoires in COVID-19. Only in-frame clones appear in the TCRdb table, and some are missing; sequencing was by immunoSEQ multiplex PCR. Among around 170,000 clones listed, around 82% were seen once. Specimen: peripheral blood. The receptors derive from a young man with active or convalescent COVID-19.

This clone was recorded a few times. This rearrangement joins TRBV10-1 to TRBJ2-2, with a tentative D call TRBD2 (5 bases). Trimming took off 6 bases at V and 3 bases at J, with 11 bases between the two ends. This CDR3 region has 14 residues. Per germline, CDR1 WNHNN and CDR2 SYGVQD (reference sequence). The CDR3 DNA follows: TGCGCCAGCAGACAGCGGAGTGACACCGGGGAGCTGTTTTTT. Protein: CASRQRSDTGELFF.

This clone was seen only once. The genes are TRBV6-5 and TRBJ1-1; TRBD1 is a possible D gene (6 bases). The CDR3 contains 13 residues. Trimming removed 11 bases from V and 1 base from J, with 14 bases in between. Per the germline V gene, CDR1 is MNHEY and CDR2 is SVGAGI. CDR3 protein: CAARGAKNTEAFF. CDR3 nucleotides: TGTGCCGCCAGGGGAGCGAAGAACACTGAAGCTTTCTTT.

Concerning this clone: This CDR3 is also generated by other DNA sequences in the sample. The rearrangement uses TRBV7-9 and TRBJ1-2, with 7 bases matching TRBD1. The CDR3 totals 14 residues. V dropped 1 base and J dropped 2; count of bases not matched to a gene: 1. Per the germline V gene, CDR1 is SEHNR and CDR2 is FQNEAQ (reference sequence). CDR3 sequence (DNA): TGTGCCAGCAGCTTAGGGGGACAGAACTATGGCTACACCTTC. Protein: CASSLGGQNYGYTF.

V is TRBV11-2 and J is TRBJ2-5, with a tentative D call TRBD2 (5 bases). Germline CDR1 is SGHAT and CDR2 is FQNNGV. The CDR3 is 15 amino acids. With 4 bases removed from V and 3 bases from J, the gap between germline ends came to 15 bases. The CDR3 is CASSSYTRLKETQYF. CDR3 nucleotides: TGTGCCAGCAGCTCATACACTAGACTGAAAGAGACCCAGTACTTC.

The chain is built from TRBV7-8 and TRBJ2-1, with 12 nucleotides matching TRBD1. The V segment lost 7 bases and the J segment 9 bases; nucleotides outside the gene matches: 10. The length of the CDR3 is 15 residues. From germline, CDR1 is SGHVS and CDR2 FQNEAQ. Here the CDR3 reads CASTPTGQGAFEQFF. CDR3 bases: TGTGCCAGCACTCCGACGGGACAGGGGGCTTTTGAGCAGTTCTTC.

J is TRBJ2-2 and V is TRBV9; D is uncertain. V was trimmed by 1 base and J by 5 bases, leaving 6 bases between them. Germline CDR1 is SGDLS and CDR2 is YYNGEE. CDR3 length: 13 amino acids. The CDR3 DNA follows: TGTGCCAGCAGCGTAATCAGTACCGGGGAGCTGTTTTTT. Its translation: CASSVISTGELFF.

As concerns this clone: Because the CDR3's place on the DNA is in doubt, the DNA is left out and the CDR3 is given as listed by TCRdb. This chain links TRBV5-1 with TRBJ2-1; the tabulated D call, TRBD1, remains unverified against the DNA. Germline values: CDR1 SGHRS, CDR2 YFSETQ. The CDR3 totals 14 residues, both ends included. CDR3 amino acids: CASILDSSYNEQFF.

This chain links TRBV18 with TRBJ1-3, with TRBD1 matching over 9 bases. This CDR3 has 16 amino acids. Germline V gene lookup returns CDR1 KGHSH and CDR2 LQKENI. Unmatched junction bases numbered 6, after V lost 4 bases and J lost 2 bases. For the CDR3, the DNA is TGTGCCAGCTCACTCCTCGGGACAGGGACTGGAAACACCATATATTTT. It encodes CASSLLGTGTGNTIYF.

This sequence joins TRBV18 and TRBJ1-2, with D unclear. Trimming left V 3 bases short and J 8 bases short, with 19 bases between. Germline CDR1 reads KGHSH; CDR2 reads LQKENI. This CDR3 contains 15 residues. DNA of the CDR3: TGTGCCAGCTCACCCCAACCCGCGCAATCCTCCGGCTACACCTTC. Translation gives CASSPQPAQSSGYTF.

J is TRBJ2-7 and V is TRBV5-5, with a tentative D call TRBD1 (6 bases). The CDR3 is 14 residues long. Trimming pared 2 bases from V and 3 bases from J, leaving 12 bases between. The germline gives CDR1 SGHKS, CDR2 YYEKEE (reference sequence). In DNA, the CDR3 is TGTGCCAGCAGCTTTGACAGGACCCTCTACGAGCAGTACTTC. This gives the protein CASSFDRTLYEQYF.

This clone has just one count. The chain uses TRBV4-2 and TRBJ1-2, with D unclear. The CDR3 totals 14 residues. With 0 bases removed from V and 2 bases from J, the gap between germline ends came to 7 bases. Germline-derived CDR1 and CDR2 are LGHNA and YNFKEQ. The CDR3 loop reads CASSQERENYGYTF. CDR3 bases: TGTGCCAGCAGCCAAGAGAGGGAAAACTATGGCTACACCTTC.

J is TRBJ2-3 and V is TRBV5-6, with TRBD1 identical over 7 bases. With V trimmed by 0 bases and J by 3 bases, 4 bases remained unmatched. Per germline, CDR1 SGHDT and CDR2 YYEEEE. The CDR3 sequence is 15 residues long. This chain's CDR3 is CASSLGQGLTDTQYF. DNA for the CDR3: TGTGCCAGCAGCTTGGGACAGGGTTTAACAGATACGCAGTATTTT.

CDR3 protein: CASSLGSPGQPQHF. CDR3 DNA: TGTGCCAGCAGCTTAGGGTCCCCGGGTCAGCCCCAGCATTTT. The J gene is TRBJ1-5, the V gene TRBV7-2; D uncertain. The CDR3 runs 14 residues. Per germline, CDR1 SGHTA and CDR2 FQGNSA. Trimming removed 1 base from V and 6 bases from J, with 10 bases in between.

This rearrangement joins TRBV6-1 to TRBJ1-1; tentatively, D is TRBD1 (6 bases). From germline, CDR1 is MNHNS and CDR2 SASEGT. The CDR3 length is 15 residues. V lost 0 bases and J 3 bases, leaving 11 bases between the germline ends. In DNA form, the CDR3 reads TGTGCCAGCAGTGAAGCCGGGGCAGGGGACACTGAAGCTTTCTTT. Protein: CASSEAGAGDTEAFF.